The clone carrying this T cell receptor beta chain was counted between two and nine times. This CDR3 is missing its conserved last phenylalanine or tryptophan, likely due to a read error. Because the CDR3's place on the DNA is in doubt, the DNA is left out and the CDR3 is given as listed by TCRdb. TCRdb itself ran the PCR reads through MiXCR, one entry per CDR3 protein. Seen here are about 24,000 distinct CDR3 sequences, about 40% observed once, and the top ten hold 23%. The sample comes from a study of tumor-infiltrating lymphocytes in oesophageal squamous cell carcinoma. Inclusive of both ends, the CDR3 amounts to 8 amino acids. The germline CDR1 and CDR2 sequences are SGHAT and FQNNGV.

The source material was esophageal tumor tissue. This clonotype was sampled from a male donor with esophageal squamous cell carcinoma. The V and J genes are TRBV11-2 and TRBJ2-4. This CDR3 reads CASSLVNQ.